Each of the 27 T cell receptor beta chains below was sequenced from the same sample in a study of sequential checkpoint blockade in melanoma. As to treatment: randomized to nivolumab then ipilimumab (arm A) or the reverse (arm B). Produced via immunoSEQ multiplex PCR; TCRdb's table is partial and in-frame only. This repertoire shows thousands of clones, 24% found once; its top ten account for around 21%. The source was tumor tissue (inferred from file names), collected from a patient given nivolumab and ipilimumab in sequence. The receptors derive from a human donor with melanoma.

This chain's CDR3 is CASNDGTPEAFF. CDR3 bases: TGTGCCAGTAACGACGGGACACCTGAAGCTTTCTTT. This rearrangement joins TRBV19 to TRBJ1-1; TRBD1 might be the D (6 bases). Germline values: CDR1 LNHDA, CDR2 SQIVND (reference sequence). CDR3 size: 12 residues. The V end was cut by 7 bases, the J end by 6 bases, with 12 bases between.

This clone was seen only a few times. The chain employs TRBV19 and TRBJ1-3, with TRBD1 as a possible D gene (5 bases). The germline V gene has CDR1 LNHDA and CDR2 SQIVND (reference sequence). This CDR3 is built from 13 residues. The V gene lost 10 bases and the J gene lost 7 bases, with 17 bases spanning the gap. The CDR3 nucleotides read TGTGCCACCGCGGGGGAAATGGGGAACACCATATATTTT. Translated, it gives CATAGEMGNTIYF.

This clone was counted between two and nine times. The V call is TRBV6-4, the J call TRBJ2-2; possibly TRBD2 for D (6 bases). The CDR3 extends over 14 amino acids. From germline, CDR1 is MRHNA and CDR2 SNTAGT. The V and J ends lost 2 bases and 8 bases respectively, with 12 bases between them. The CDR3 reads CASSDGRGGGELFF. Written as DNA, the CDR3 is TGTGCCAGCAGTGACGGGCGGGGCGGGGGGGAGCTGTTTTTT.

Only a few counts were recorded for this clone. The chain uses TRBV6-8 and TRBJ1-6; D not resolved. The CDR3 is 14 amino acids. Germline values: CDR1 MNHGY, CDR2 SAAAGT. Between the trimmed V and J ends, which lost 3 bases and 7 bases, there was a span of 10 bases. DNA for the CDR3: TGTGCCAGCAGTTATGTCCAGATCAATTCACCCCTCCACTTT. Translation gives CASSYVQINSPLHF.

The rearrangement joins TRBV6-8 to TRBJ2-6, with 9 nucleotides matching TRBD1. The CDR3 length is 19 residues. Per germline, CDR1 MNHGY and CDR2 SAAAGT. J was trimmed by 5 bases and V by 0 bases; bases with no gene match: 11. CDR3 in DNA: TGTGCCAGCAGTTACTCGACAGGACAGGGGCTGTATAGGGCCAACGTCCTGACTTTC. Amino acid sequence: CASSYSTGQGLYRANVLTF.

This clone came up a few times. V is TRBV6-8 and J is TRBJ1-1; tentatively, D is TRBD1 (5 bases). V was shortened by 4 bases and J by 3 bases, with 15 bases between the two germline ends. CDR1 and CDR2 (germline): MNHGY, SAAAGT. The CDR3 consists of 15 residues. CDR3 sequence reads: CASSSGEGPDTEAFF. The CDR3, as DNA: TGTGCCAGCAGTTCTGGGGAGGGGCCGGACACTGAAGCTTTCTTT.

This clone was counted a few times. The rearrangement uses TRBV4-1 and TRBJ2-3; D possibly corresponds to TRBD1 (6 bases). The V end was cut by 7 bases, the J end by 0 bases, with 23 bases between. Germline V gives CDR1 MGHRA, CDR2 YSYEKL. The CDR3 covers 18 residues. CDR3 sequence reads: CASNPDRSLWGSTDTQYF. CDR3 bases: TGCGCCAGCAACCCCGACAGGTCCTTATGGGGTAGCACAGATACGCAGTATTTT.

The chain uses TRBV14 and TRBJ2-3, with 7 bases lining up with TRBD2. V was pared by 3 bases and J by 0 bases, with 12 bases of the junction left unmatched. Germline V gene sequence: CDR1 SGHDN, CDR2 FVKESK. The CDR3 loop spans 18 amino acids. The CDR3, as DNA: TGTGCCAGCAGCCAGGGGGGACTAAGCCTTTATAGCACAGATACGCAGTATTTT. Encoded protein: CASSQGGLSLYSTDTQYF.

Relative to its sample, this clone is medium-sized (0.01 to 0.1%). The rearrangement joins TRBV6-8 to TRBJ1-6; no definite D call. The germline V and J ends were trimmed by 7 bases and 10 bases, with 23 bases remaining between them. CDR1 and CDR2 from the germline V gene are MNHGY and SAAAGT. There are 16 residues in the CDR3. The CDR3 loop reads CASTRGGSLIYSPLHF. The DNA of the CDR3 is TGTGCCAGCACCCGGGGAGGCTCCTTAATCTACTCACCCCTCCACTTT.

This clone was seen only a few times. The chain recombines TRBV11-3 with TRBJ1-2; D might be TRBD1 (6 bases). Germline V gene lookup returns CDR1 SGHNT and CDR2 YENEEA. V was shortened by 1 base and J by 2 bases, with 8 bases between the two germline ends. The CDR3 is 14 amino acids. Here the CDR3 reads CASSLVGQNYGYTF. In DNA form, the CDR3 reads TGTGCCAGCAGCTTAGTCGGACAGAACTATGGCTACACCTTC.

This clone was counted a few times. V and J are TRBV6-8 and TRBJ2-7, with D uncertain. CDR1 and CDR2 (germline): MNHGY, SAAAGT. The CDR3 contains 16 residues. Trimming cost V 0 bases and J 4 bases, with 16 bases left between them. CDR3 sequence: CASSYSSNPLGYEQYF. In DNA, the CDR3 is TGTGCCAGCAGTTACTCCTCGAACCCTTTGGGGTACGAGCAGTACTTC.

By share, this clone counts as medium-sized. The V call is TRBV4-1, the J call TRBJ1-2; TRBD1 aligns across 11 bases. CDR1 and CDR2 from the germline V gene are MGHRA and YSYEKL. The CDR3 spans 15 residues. J gave up 2 bases and V 1 base, and 0 bases lay outside the gene matches. CDR3: CASSQGTGGNYGYTF. CDR3 DNA sequence: TGCGCCAGCAGCCAAGGGACAGGGGGCAACTATGGCTACACCTTC.

A few counts support this clone. The rearrangement uses TRBV6-8 and TRBJ1-2; unclear D gene. Germline V gene data show CDR1 as MNHGY and CDR2 as SAAAGT. Trimming left V 2 bases short and J 8 bases short, with 12 bases between. This CDR3 has 13 amino acids. The CDR3 DNA reads as TGTGCCAGCAGTTACGAGGCGGCGTGGGGCTACACCTTC. It specifies CASSYEAAWGYTF.

This clone is deemed medium-sized. The chain has TRBV11-3 and TRBJ2-6; TRBD2 agrees at 11 bases. Germline V gives CDR1 SGHNT, CDR2 YENEEA. CDR3 size: 20 residues. V lost 4 bases to trimming and J lost 0 bases; unmatched junction nucleotides: 11. CDR3 sequence: CASSSSGTSGLSSGANVLTF. The CDR3 DNA sequence: TGTGCCAGCAGCTCATCCGGGACTAGCGGTTTGAGCTCTGGGGCCAACGTCCTGACTTTC.

The chain links TRBV18 to TRBJ1-4, with D uncertain. V was pared by 3 bases and J by 0 bases, with 8 bases between. The length of the CDR3 is 15 residues. CDR1 and CDR2 (germline): KGHSH, LQKENI. CDR3 region: CASSPSIATNEKLFF. CDR3 nucleotide sequence: TGTGCCAGCTCACCTAGCATTGCAACTAATGAAAAACTGTTTTTT.

Sample share makes this clone medium-sized. V usage is TRBV6-8 and J usage is TRBJ2-4; 14 positions match TRBD2. CDR1 is MNHGY, CDR2 SAAAGT, per germline. This CDR3 spans 18 amino acids. Trimming took 6 bases from V and 0 from J; bases not matched to a gene: 7. CDR3 DNA: TGTGCCAGCAGGGGACTAGCGGGGGCCGAGCTAGCCAAAAACATTCAGTACTTC. It encodes CASRGLAGAELAKNIQYF.

This clone is classed as large. V is TRBV6-8 and J is TRBJ1-3, with no clear D. The CDR3 has 15 residues. CDR1 and CDR2 (germline): MNHGY, SAAAGT. V was cut by 6 bases and J by 0 bases, with 12 bases left in between. In nucleotides, the CDR3 is TGTGCCAGCAGCACCCCAGAGGGCTCTGGAAACACCATATATTTT. Amino acids: CASSTPEGSGNTIYF.

V usage is TRBV19 and J usage is TRBJ1-5; 8 bases map to TRBD1. The CDR3 has 14 residues. Germline values: CDR1 LNHDA, CDR2 SQIVND (reference sequence). J gave up 4 bases and V 4 bases, and 3 bases lay outside the gene matches. CDR3 in DNA: TGTGCCAGTAGTACGGGACAGGTAAATCAGCCCCAGCATTTT. Translation: CASSTGQVNQPQHF.

CDR3 loop: CASSPRNRESGAGELFF. In nucleotides, the CDR3 is TGTGCCAGCTCACCACGAAACAGGGAATCAGGCGCCGGGGAGCTGTTTTTT. The rearrangement joins TRBV18 to TRBJ2-2, with a tentative D call TRBD1 (6 bases). The CDR3 length is 17 residues. Germline V gene sequence: CDR1 KGHSH, CDR2 LQKENI. Trimming removed 1 base from V and 6 bases from J, with 18 bases in between.

This clone has more than one count but fewer than ten. V usage is TRBV29-1 and J usage is TRBJ2-1; 10 bases are shared with TRBD2. This CDR3 comprises 15 residues. Trimming cost V 6 bases and J 0 bases; bases outside gene matches: 5. Germline V CDR1 and CDR2: SQVTM, ANQGSEA. CDR3 in amino acids: CSVRTSGTSYNEQFF. The CDR3 bases are TGCAGCGTAAGGACTAGCGGAACCTCCTACAATGAGCAGTTCTTC.

This clone has just a few counts. CDR3 nucleotides: TGTGCCAGCAGCATCCCTCTCGGGGGCGGAGAAGCAGATACGCAGTATTTT. Amino acid sequence: CASSIPLGGGEADTQYF. The rearrangement joins TRBV16 to TRBJ2-3; D tentatively fits TRBD1 or TRBD2 (6 bases each). The CDR3 length is 17 residues. Between the trimmed V and J ends, which lost 5 bases and 4 bases, there was a span of 22 bases. Looked up from germline, CDR1 is KGHSY and CDR2 is FQNENV.

The J gene is TRBJ1-6, the V gene TRBV6-8, with D maybe TRBD1 (5 bases). Trimming pared 7 bases from V and 3 bases from J, leaving 16 bases between. This CDR3 has 16 amino acids. From germline, CDR1 is MNHGY and CDR2 SAAAGT. CDR3 sequence reads: CASNGPGGDYNSPLHF. DNA for the CDR3: TGTGCCAGCAATGGCCCCGGAGGGGACTATAATTCACCCCTCCACTTT.

This clone was picked up a small number of times. CDR3 protein: CASSSPVSWEQYF. The CDR3 coding sequence is TGTGCCAGCAGTTCCCCCGTAAGTTGGGAGCAGTACTTC. The chain is built from TRBV6-4 and TRBJ2-7; D gene unclear. CDR1 MRHNA and CDR2 SNTAGT come from the germline V gene. There are 13 residues in the CDR3. Trimming stripped 5 bases from V and 7 bases from J, with 15 bases between.

A few counts support this clone. CDR3 bases: TGTGCCAGCAGCCCCACAGCTCATTCTGGAAACACCATATATTTT. Its translation: CASSPTAHSGNTIYF. This rearrangement joins TRBV28 to TRBJ1-3; D ambiguous. Germline V gives CDR1 MDHEN, CDR2 SYDVKM. Trimming cost V 6 bases and J 1 base, with 13 bases left between them. CDR3 length: 15 amino acids.

This clone was detected only once. The chain uses TRBV11-1 and TRBJ2-1; TRBD2 aligns across 8 bases. CDR1 SGHAT and CDR2 FQDESV come from the germline V gene (reference sequence). The length of the CDR3 is 17 residues. Germline trimming cut 2 bases from V and 7 bases from J; bases unmatched to any gene: 13. CDR3 coding DNA: TGTGCCAGCAGCTTACCTCCTCGATCGGGGGGGCGGAATGAGCAGTTCTTC. Protein sequence: CASSLPPRSGGRNEQFF.

The CDR3 loop reads CASGLRNQPQHF. In DNA form, the CDR3 reads TGTGCTAGTGGTTTACGGAATCAGCCCCAGCATTTT. J is TRBJ1-5 and V is TRBV12-5; no reliable D call. The germline gives CDR1 LGHNT, CDR2 FRNRAP. The CDR3 has 12 amino acids. V lost 3 bases and J lost 4, with 4 bases in between.

This clone was picked up a small number of times. The chain joins TRBV7-5 to TRBJ2-2; the tabulated D call, TRBD1, remains unverified against the DNA. TRBV7-5 represents a pseudogene. This CDR3 spans 15 amino acids. In DNA form, the CDR3 reads TGTGCCAGCAGCTTCGGGGACAGAAACACCGGGGAGCTGTTTTTT. Translating gives CASSFGDRNTGELFF.